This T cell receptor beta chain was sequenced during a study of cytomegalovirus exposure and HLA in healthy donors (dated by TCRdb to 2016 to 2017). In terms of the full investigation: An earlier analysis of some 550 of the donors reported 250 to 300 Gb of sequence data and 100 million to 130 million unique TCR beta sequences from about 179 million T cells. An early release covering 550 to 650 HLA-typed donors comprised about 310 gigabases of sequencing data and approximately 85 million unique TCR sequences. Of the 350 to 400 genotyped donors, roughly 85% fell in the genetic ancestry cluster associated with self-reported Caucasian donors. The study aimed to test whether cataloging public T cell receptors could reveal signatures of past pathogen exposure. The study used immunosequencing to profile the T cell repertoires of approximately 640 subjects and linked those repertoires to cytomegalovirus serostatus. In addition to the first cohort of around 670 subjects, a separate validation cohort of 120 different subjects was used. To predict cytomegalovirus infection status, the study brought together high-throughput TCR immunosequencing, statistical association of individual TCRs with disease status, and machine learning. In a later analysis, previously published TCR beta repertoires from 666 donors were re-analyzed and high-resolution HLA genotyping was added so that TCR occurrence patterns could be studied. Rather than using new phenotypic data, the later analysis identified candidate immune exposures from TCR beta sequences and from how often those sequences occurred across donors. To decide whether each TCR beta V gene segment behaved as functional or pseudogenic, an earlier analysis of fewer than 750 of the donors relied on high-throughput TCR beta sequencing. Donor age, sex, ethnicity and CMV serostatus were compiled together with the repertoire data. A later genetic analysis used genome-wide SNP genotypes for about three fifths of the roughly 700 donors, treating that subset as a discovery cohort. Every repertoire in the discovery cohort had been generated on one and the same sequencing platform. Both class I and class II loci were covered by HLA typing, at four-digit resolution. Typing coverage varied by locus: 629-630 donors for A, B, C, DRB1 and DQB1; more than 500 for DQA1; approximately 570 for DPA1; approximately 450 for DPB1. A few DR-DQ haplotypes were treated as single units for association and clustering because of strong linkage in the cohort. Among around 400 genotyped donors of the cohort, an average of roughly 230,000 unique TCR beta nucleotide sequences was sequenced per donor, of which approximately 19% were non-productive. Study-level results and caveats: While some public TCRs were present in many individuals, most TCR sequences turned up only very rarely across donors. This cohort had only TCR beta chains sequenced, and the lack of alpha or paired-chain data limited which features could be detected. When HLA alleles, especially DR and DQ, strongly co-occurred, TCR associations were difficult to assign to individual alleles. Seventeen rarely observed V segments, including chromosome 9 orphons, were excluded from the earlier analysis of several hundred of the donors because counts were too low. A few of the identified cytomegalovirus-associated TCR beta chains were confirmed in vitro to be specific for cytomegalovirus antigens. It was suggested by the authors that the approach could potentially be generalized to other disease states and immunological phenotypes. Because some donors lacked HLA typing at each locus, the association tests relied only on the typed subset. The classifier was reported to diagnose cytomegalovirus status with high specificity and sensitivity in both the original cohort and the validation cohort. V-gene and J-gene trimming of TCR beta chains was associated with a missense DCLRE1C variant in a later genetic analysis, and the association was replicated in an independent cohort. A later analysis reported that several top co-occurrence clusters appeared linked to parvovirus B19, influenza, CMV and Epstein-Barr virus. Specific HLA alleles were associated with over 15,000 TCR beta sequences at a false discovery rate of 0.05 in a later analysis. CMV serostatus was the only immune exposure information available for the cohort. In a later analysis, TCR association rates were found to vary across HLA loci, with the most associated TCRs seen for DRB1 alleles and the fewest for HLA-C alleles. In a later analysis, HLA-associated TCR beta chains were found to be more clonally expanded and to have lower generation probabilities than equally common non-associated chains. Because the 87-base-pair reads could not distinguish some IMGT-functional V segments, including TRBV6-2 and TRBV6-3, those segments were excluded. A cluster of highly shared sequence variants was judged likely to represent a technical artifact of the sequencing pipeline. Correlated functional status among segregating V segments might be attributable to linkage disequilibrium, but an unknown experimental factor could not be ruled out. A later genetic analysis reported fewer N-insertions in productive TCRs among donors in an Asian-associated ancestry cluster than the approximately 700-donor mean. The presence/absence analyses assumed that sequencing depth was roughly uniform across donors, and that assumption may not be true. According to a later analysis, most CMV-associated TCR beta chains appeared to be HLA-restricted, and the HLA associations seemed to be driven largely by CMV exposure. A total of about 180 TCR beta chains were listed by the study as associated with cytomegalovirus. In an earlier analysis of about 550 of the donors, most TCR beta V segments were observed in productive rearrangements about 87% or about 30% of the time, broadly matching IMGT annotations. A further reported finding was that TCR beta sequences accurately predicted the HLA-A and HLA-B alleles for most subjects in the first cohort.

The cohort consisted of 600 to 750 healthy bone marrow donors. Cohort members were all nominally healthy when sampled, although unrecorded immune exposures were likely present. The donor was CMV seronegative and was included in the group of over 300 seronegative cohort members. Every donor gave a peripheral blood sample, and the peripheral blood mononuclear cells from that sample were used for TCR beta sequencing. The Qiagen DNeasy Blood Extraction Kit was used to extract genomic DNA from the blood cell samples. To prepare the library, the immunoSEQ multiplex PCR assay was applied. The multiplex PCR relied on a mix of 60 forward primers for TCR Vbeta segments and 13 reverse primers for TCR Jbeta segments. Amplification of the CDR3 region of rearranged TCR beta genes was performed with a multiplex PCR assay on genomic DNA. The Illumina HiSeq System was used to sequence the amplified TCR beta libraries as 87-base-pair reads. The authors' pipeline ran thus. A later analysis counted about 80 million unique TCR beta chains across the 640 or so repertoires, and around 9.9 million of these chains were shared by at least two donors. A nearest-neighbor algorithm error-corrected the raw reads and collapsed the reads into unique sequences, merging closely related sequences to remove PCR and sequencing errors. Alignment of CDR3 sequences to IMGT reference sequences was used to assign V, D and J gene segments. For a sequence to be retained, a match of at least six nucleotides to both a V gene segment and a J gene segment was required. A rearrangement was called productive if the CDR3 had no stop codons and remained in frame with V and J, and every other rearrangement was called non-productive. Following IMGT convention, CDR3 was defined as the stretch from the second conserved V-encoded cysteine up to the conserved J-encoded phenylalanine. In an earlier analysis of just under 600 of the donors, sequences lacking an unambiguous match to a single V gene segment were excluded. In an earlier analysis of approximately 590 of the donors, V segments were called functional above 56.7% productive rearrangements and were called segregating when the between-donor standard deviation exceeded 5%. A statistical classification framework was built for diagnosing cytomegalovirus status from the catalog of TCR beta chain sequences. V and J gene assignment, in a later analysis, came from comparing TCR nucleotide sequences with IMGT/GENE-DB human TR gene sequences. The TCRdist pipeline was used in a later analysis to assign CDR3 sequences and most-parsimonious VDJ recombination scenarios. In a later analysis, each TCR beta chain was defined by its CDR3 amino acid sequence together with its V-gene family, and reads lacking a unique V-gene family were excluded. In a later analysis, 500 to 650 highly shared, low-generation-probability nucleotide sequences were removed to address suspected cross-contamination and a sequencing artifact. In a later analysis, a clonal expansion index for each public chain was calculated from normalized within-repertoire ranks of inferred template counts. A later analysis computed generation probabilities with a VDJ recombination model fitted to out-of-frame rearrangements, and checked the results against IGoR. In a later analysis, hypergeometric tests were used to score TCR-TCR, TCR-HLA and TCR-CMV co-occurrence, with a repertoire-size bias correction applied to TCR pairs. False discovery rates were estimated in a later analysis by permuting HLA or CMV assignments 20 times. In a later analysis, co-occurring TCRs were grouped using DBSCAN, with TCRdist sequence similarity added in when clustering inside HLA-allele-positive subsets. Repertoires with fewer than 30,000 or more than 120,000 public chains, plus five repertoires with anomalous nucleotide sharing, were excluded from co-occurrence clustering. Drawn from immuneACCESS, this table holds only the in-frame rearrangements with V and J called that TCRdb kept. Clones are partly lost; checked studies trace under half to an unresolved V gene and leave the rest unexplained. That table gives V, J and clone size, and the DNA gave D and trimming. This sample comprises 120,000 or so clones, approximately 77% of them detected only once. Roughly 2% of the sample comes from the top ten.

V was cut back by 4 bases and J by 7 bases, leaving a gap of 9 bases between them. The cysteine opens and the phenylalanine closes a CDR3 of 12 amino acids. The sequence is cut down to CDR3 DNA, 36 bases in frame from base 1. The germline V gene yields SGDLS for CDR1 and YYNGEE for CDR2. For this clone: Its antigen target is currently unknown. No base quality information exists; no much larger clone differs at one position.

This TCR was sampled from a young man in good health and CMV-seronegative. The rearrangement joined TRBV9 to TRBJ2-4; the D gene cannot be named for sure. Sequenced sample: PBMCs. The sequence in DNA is TGTGCCAGCAGCTCCCCGTCCAACATTCAGTACTTC. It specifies CASSSPSNIQYF.